The T cell receptor (beta chain) under discussion was sequenced for a study of blood T cell repertoires in COVID-19. Overall study context: Sites in the United States, Italy and Spain provided acute and convalescent COVID-19 samples.

Sequencing was performed with immunoSEQ multiplex PCR; in TCRdb, only in-frame clones are kept and a portion is missing. This table holds about 270,000 clones, 80% to 95% found once. Study members were between roughly 18 and 100 years old and lived in 24 US regions. Trimming cost V 6 bases and J 3 bases; bases outside gene matches: 6. Germline V gene sequence: CDR1 MDHEN, CDR2 SYDVKM. The CDR3 length is 16 residues. The sequence was collected from a man in his forties who had been exposed to COVID-19. Sequences were obtained from PBMCs or T cells enriched from blood (not recorded which). V usage is TRBV28 and J usage is TRBJ2-3; TRBD2 matches 13 bases. CDR3 region: CASSKGLAGVTDTQYF. The CDR3 DNA reads TGTGCCAGCAGCAAAGGACTAGCGGGAGTTACAGATACGCAGTATTTT.